This T cell receptor (beta chain) was captured in a study of regulatory T cells in long-lasting Graves disease. To make TCR beta libraries, researchers used iRepertoire HTBI primers and Arm-PCR of CDR3 regions. MiXCR, applied by TCRdb to the multiplex PCR reads, yields one record per CDR3 protein. Here the sample spans a few hundred thousand distinct CDR3 sequences, over 12% being singletons. This clonotype was seen repeatedly, ten times or more. Time point of the sample: newly diagnosed GD, antithyroid drugs for less than 3 months. PBMC RNA served as the TCR library source. Trimming removed 8 bases from V and 5 bases from J; junction bases left unmatched: 13. The CDR3 consists of 15 residues. The sample was also reused in another study, on T cells in Graves' hyperthyroidism and ophthalmopathy.

This specimen consisted of peripheral blood mononuclear cells (PBMCs), obtained at new diagnosis, from a patient treated with antithyroid drugs. This sequence originates from a woman aged 40 to 55 with Graves disease. The J gene is TRBJ2-7, the V gene TRBV12-3 or TRBV12-4, with 9 bases lining up with TRBD2. This CDR3 is CASGPIAGARNEQYF. CDR3 DNA: TGTGCCAGCGGACCTATAGCGGGAGCGAGGAACGAGCAGTACTTC.